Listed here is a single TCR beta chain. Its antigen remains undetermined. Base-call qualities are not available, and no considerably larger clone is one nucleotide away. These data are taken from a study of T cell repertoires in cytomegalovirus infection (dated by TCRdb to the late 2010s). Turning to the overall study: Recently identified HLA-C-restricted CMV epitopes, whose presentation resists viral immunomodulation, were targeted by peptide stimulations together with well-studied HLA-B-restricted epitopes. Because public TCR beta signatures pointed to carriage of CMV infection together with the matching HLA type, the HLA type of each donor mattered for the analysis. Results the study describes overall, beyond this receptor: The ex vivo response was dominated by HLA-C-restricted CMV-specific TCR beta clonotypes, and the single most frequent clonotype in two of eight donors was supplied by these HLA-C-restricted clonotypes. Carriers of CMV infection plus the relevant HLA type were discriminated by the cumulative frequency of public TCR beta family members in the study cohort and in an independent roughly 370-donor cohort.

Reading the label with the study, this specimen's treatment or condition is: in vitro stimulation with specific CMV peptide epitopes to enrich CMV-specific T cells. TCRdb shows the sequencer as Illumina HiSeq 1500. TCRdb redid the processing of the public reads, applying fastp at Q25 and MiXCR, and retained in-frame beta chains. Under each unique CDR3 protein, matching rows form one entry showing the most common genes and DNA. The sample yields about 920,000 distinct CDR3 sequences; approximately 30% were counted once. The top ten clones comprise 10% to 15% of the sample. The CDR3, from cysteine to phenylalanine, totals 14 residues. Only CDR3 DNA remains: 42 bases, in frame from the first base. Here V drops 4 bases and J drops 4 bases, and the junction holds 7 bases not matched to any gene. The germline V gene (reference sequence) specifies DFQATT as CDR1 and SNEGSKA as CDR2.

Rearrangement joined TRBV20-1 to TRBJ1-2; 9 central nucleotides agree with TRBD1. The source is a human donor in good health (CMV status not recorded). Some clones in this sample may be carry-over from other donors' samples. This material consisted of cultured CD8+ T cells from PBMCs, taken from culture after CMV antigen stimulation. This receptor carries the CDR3 CSATQGQGRYGYTF. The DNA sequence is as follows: TGCAGTGCTACCCAGGGACAGGGTCGCTATGGCTACACCTTC.